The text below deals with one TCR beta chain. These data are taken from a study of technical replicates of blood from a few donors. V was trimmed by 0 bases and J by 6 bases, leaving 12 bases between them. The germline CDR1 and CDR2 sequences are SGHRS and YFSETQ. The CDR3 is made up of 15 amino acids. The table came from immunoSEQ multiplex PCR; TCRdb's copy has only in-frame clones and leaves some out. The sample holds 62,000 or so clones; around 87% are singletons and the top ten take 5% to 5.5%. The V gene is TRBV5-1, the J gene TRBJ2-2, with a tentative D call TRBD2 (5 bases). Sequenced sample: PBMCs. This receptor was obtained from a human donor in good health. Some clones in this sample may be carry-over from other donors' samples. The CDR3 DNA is TGCGCCAGCAGCTTGGCGGGGTTCGGGTCCGGGGAGCTGTTTTTT. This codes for CASSLAGFGSGELFF.